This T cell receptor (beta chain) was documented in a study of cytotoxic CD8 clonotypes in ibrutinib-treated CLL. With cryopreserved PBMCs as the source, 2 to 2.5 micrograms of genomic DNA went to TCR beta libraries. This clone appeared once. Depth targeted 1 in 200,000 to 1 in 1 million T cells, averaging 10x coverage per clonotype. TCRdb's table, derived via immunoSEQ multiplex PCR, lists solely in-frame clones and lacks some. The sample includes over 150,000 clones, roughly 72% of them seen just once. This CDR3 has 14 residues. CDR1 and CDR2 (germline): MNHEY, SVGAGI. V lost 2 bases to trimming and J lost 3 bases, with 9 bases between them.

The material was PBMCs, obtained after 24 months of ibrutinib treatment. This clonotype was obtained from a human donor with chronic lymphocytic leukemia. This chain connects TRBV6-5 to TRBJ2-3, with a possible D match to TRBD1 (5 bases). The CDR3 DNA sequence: TGTGCCAGCAGTTACGTCCAGGGTACAGATACGCAGTATTTT. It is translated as CASSYVQGTDTQYF.